The rows below give T cell receptor beta chains drawn from one sample of a study of response to subunit inactivated influenza vaccine. MiXCR, run by TCRdb on the RT-PCR reads, gives a single entry per CDR3 protein. The repertoire holds about 500,000 distinct CDR3 sequences, with approximately 15% as singletons. The sequences come from CD4+ T cells sorted from PBMCs, collected roughly 24 months after vaccination. These receptors were obtained from a man between 50 and 70 years old who received an inactivated influenza vaccine. Each CDR3 is given without its conserved first and last residue. The order of the fields is V gene, J gene, clone size, CDR3 protein. Size tells how often a clone was seen (once, few, many) or the class of an expanded clone, and some rows leave it out.

V gene: TRBV7-9
J gene: TRBJ2-1
clone size: .
CDR3 protein: ASSFLRLADEQF

V gene: TRBV6-2/TRBV6-3
J gene: TRBJ1-5
clone size: .
CDR3 protein: ASSWTVSNQPQH

V gene: TRBV20-1
J gene: TRBJ2-7
clone size: few
CDR3 protein: SARGGETYEQY

V gene: TRBV6-1
J gene: TRBJ1-3
clone size: many
CDR3 protein: ASSEVGRGRGNTIY

V gene: TRBV12-3/TRBV12-4
J gene: TRBJ2-3
clone size: few
CDR3 protein: ASSRTSGGSPDTQY

V gene: TRBV30
J gene: TRBJ1-2
clone size: .
CDR3 protein: AWSPGTGARCT

V gene: TRBV7-9
J gene: TRBJ2-1
clone size: .
CDR3 protein: ASSMDYYNEQF

V gene: TRBV2
J gene: TRBJ1-4
clone size: .
CDR3 protein: ASTWTSRGGEKLF

V gene: TRBV30
J gene: TRBJ2-1
clone size: .
CDR3 protein: AGIAGTEQF

V gene: TRBV12-5
J gene: TRBJ2-1
clone size: many
CDR3 protein: ASGPGVSSLGNNEQF

V gene: TRBV4-2
J gene: TRBJ1-2
clone size: few
CDR3 protein: ASSQDRQGLALVSGYT

V gene: TRBV20-1
J gene: TRBJ2-1
clone size: few
CDR3 protein: GAPLRPSGRSYNEQF

V gene: TRBV20-1
J gene: TRBJ1-5
clone size: few
CDR3 protein: SARDPATSNQPQH

V gene: TRBV11-2
J gene: TRBJ2-5
clone size: .
CDR3 protein: ASSLEVEGGRGFSETQY

V gene: TRBV5-6
J gene: TRBJ2-2
clone size: .
CDR3 protein: ASSSDGLTNTGELF

V gene: TRBV2
J gene: TRBJ2-3
clone size: few
CDR3 protein: ASSSKPTTGDTQY

V gene: TRBV19
J gene: TRBJ1-4
clone size: .
CDR3 protein: ASRDTGVTNEKLF

V gene: TRBV6-5
J gene: TRBJ2-4
clone size: few
CDR3 protein: ASSSFRSLAKNIQY

V gene: TRBV28
J gene: TRBJ2-7
clone size: .
CDR3 protein: ASSSQEGGLAPYEQY

V gene: TRBV11-2
J gene: TRBJ2-1
clone size: few
CDR3 protein: ASSLVSGTSGSRSYNEQF

V gene: TRBV18
J gene: TRBJ1-5
clone size: .
CDR3 protein: ASSSQMEGNQPQH

V gene: TRBV6-1
J gene: TRBJ2-2
clone size: many
CDR3 protein: ASRPKPSTGELF

V gene: TRBV12-3/TRBV12-4
J gene: TRBJ2-2
clone size: .
CDR3 protein: ASSQRVQLATGELF

V gene: TRBV12-3/TRBV12-4
J gene: TRBJ2-6
clone size: few
CDR3 protein: ASSFKSGANVLT

V gene: TRBV14
J gene: TRBJ1-3
clone size: .
CDR3 protein: ASSRDRYSGNTIY

V gene: TRBV9
J gene: TRBJ2-7
clone size: .
CDR3 protein: ASSVEGSEQY

V gene: TRBV20-1
J gene: TRBJ2-1
clone size: .
CDR3 protein: SASIATKSYNEQF

V gene: TRBV18
J gene: TRBJ2-3
clone size: .
CDR3 protein: ASSPPGRGRSDTQY

V gene: TRBV7-6
J gene: TRBJ1-3
clone size: few
CDR3 protein: ASSPRGSGNTIY

V gene: TRBV28
J gene: TRBJ1-5
clone size: few
CDR3 protein: ATSFRGGGVSNQPQH

V gene: TRBV12-3/TRBV12-4
J gene: TRBJ2-1
clone size: .
CDR3 protein: ASSYSGGARYNEQF

V gene: TRBV20-1
J gene: TRBJ1-4
clone size: .
CDR3 protein: SAYNRQGHEKLF

V gene: TRBV7-2
J gene: TRBJ2-3
clone size: many
CDR3 protein: ASSSGRDTQY

V gene: TRBV20-1
J gene: TRBJ1-5
clone size: .
CDR3 protein: SASSVRDSYNQPQH

V gene: TRBV5-1
J gene: TRBJ2-3
clone size: many
CDR3 protein: ASRENSGPGTDTQY

V gene: TRBV20-1
J gene: TRBJ1-1
clone size: .
CDR3 protein: SALSRDSEAF

V gene: TRBV5-1
J gene: TRBJ1-1
clone size: many
CDR3 protein: ASSSGQMNTEAF

V gene: TRBV20-1
J gene: TRBJ1-6
clone size: .
CDR3 protein: SARDPLRGGRNSPLH

V gene: TRBV6-2/TRBV6-3
J gene: TRBJ2-3
clone size: few
CDR3 protein: ASSNTVTQY

V gene: TRBV24-1
J gene: TRBJ2-5
clone size: many
CDR3 protein: ATSDFRDTKQETQY

V gene: TRBV5-1
J gene: TRBJ1-1
clone size: few
CDR3 protein: ASSPQPDRGIEAF

V gene: TRBV6-2/TRBV6-3
J gene: TRBJ2-2
clone size: .
CDR3 protein: ASTQGARNTGELF

V gene: TRBV20-1
J gene: TRBJ1-1
clone size: .
CDR3 protein: SAGKGHPNTEAF

V gene: TRBV20-1
J gene: TRBJ2-7
clone size: few
CDR3 protein: SASLAGGFEQY

V gene: TRBV5-1
J gene: TRBJ1-2
clone size: .
CDR3 protein: ASNNGGGYGYT

V gene: TRBV11-2
J gene: TRBJ2-3
clone size: .
CDR3 protein: ASSLPAGADTQY

V gene: TRBV7-2
J gene: TRBJ2-1
clone size: once
CDR3 protein: ASSLDGGLGEQF

V gene: TRBV20-1
J gene: TRBJ1-1
clone size: many
CDR3 protein: SAGGGSMNTEAF

V gene: TRBV29-1
J gene: TRBJ2-1
clone size: few
CDR3 protein: SVGSLTGGAYNEQF

V gene: TRBV4-1
J gene: TRBJ1-1
clone size: .
CDR3 protein: ASSQEWGQAAAF

V gene: TRBV29-1
J gene: TRBJ2-2
clone size: few
CDR3 protein: SAWGQGRTGELF

V gene: TRBV7-2
J gene: TRBJ2-7
clone size: once
CDR3 protein: ASSLQGGRSEQY

V gene: TRBV5-1
J gene: TRBJ2-7
clone size: .
CDR3 protein: ASSFSIDRDSYEQY

V gene: TRBV6-2/TRBV6-3
J gene: TRBJ2-7
clone size: few
CDR3 protein: ASSYSLTDLIYEQY

V gene: TRBV3-1
J gene: TRBJ1-4
clone size: few
CDR3 protein: ASSQDAGAAVF